The 16 T cell receptor beta chains reported below all come from one sample, sequenced in a study of shared clonotypes between healthy human individuals. CD45RO-negative CD8 cells positively selected for CCR7 made up the naive population, which excluded terminally differentiated effector memory CD45RA+ cells. Profiled with immunoSEQ multiplex PCR; TCRdb holds only in-frame clones, not every one. This repertoire shows some 630,000 clones, roughly 95% found once; its top ten account for about 0.12%. The sequenced sample was naive CD8+ T cells sorted from blood. All receptors come from a woman in her twenties or thirties in good health.

Notes on this clone: One junction end does not reproduce the germline sequence, and a read error may be involved. The V call is TRBV6-5, the J call TRBJ2-3; D tentatively fits TRBD1 or TRBD2 (5 bases each). Germline V gene lookup returns CDR1 MNHEY and CDR2 SVGAGI. This CDR3 is built from 13 residues. The CDR3, as DNA: TGTGCCAGCAGTTACGGTCCCGGGACCCCCCCGAATTTT. Protein: CASSYGPGTPPNF.

This rearrangement joins TRBV19 to TRBJ1-1; D is unclear. The V gene's germline CDR1 is LNHDA and CDR2 SQIVND (reference sequence). V was cut by 6 bases and J by 5 bases, with 13 bases left in between. CDR3 length: 13 amino acids. CDR3 protein: CASSLGGVTEAFF. CDR3 coding DNA: TGTGCCAGTAGCCTTGGTGGGGTAACTGAAGCTTTCTTT.

This chain links TRBV10-1 with TRBJ2-7; 9 bases match TRBD2. Unmatched junction bases numbered 8, after V lost 0 bases and J lost 8 bases. Germline CDR1 is WNHNN and CDR2 is SYGVQD (reference sequence). The length of the CDR3 is 15 residues. The CDR3 coding sequence is TGCGCCAGCAGTGAGTCGATAGCGGGAGCCAACCAGCAGTACTTC. Translated, it gives CASSESIAGANQQYF.

The J gene is TRBJ2-3, the V gene TRBV4-2, with TRBD2 identical over 8 bases. J was trimmed by 2 bases and V by 0 bases; bases with no gene match: 10. The CDR3 is 18 residues long. The germline V gene has CDR1 LGHNA and CDR2 YNFKEQ. CDR3 in amino acids: CASSQDPPLAGPTDTQYF. CDR3 nucleotides: TGTGCCAGCAGCCAAGATCCCCCATTAGCGGGACCCACAGATACGCAGTATTTT.

The chain carries TRBV27 and TRBJ1-5; 7 nucleotides match TRBD1. The V gene end was trimmed by 0 bases and the J gene end by 5 bases; junction bases not matched to a gene: 7. This CDR3 has 16 amino acids. Germline CDR1 reads MNHEY; CDR2 reads SMNVEV (reference sequence). CDR3 sequence reads: CASSLSSGGIYQPQHF. The CDR3 DNA reads as TGTGCCAGCAGTTTATCGTCAGGGGGGATCTATCAGCCCCAGCATTTT.

The chain carries TRBV7-9 and TRBJ1-2; 7 positions agree with TRBD1. Germline V gene sequence: CDR1 SEHNR, CDR2 FQNEAQ (reference sequence). Trimming cost V 7 bases and J 10 bases; bases outside gene matches: 18. The CDR3 is 15 amino acids. CDR3 sequence (DNA): TGTGCCAGCACCCTAAGCCACGGCAGGGGGGAGGACTACACCTTC. This sequence encodes CASTLSHGRGEDYTF.

J is TRBJ2-7 and V is TRBV6-1; no clear D. V was clipped by 7 bases and J by 1 base, with 11 bases between them. This CDR3 is built from 13 residues. CDR1 and CDR2 from the germline V gene are MNHNS and SASEGT. The CDR3: CASIQRSSYEQYF. CDR3 nucleotide sequence: TGTGCCAGCATCCAGCGATCGTCCTACGAGCAGTACTTC.

The CDR3 is CSVEGDNSYEQYF. In nucleotides, the CDR3 is TGCAGCGTTGAGGGAGACAACTCCTACGAGCAGTACTTC. This sequence joins TRBV29-1 and TRBJ2-7; possibly TRBD2 for D (5 bases). Per germline, CDR1 SQVTM and CDR2 ANQGSEA. V gave up 3 bases and J gave up 0 bases, with 9 bases separating them. This CDR3 is built from 13 residues.

V is TRBV7-9 and J is TRBJ2-1; 7 positions match TRBD2. The J segment lost 7 bases and the V segment lost 6 bases, leaving 6 bases of the junction unmatched. This CDR3 comprises 13 residues. The germline V gene has CDR1 SEHNR and CDR2 FQNEAQ (reference sequence). DNA of the CDR3: TGTGCCAGCAGGGGGCTAGCGGCAAATGAGCAGTTCTTC. The encoded protein is CASRGLAANEQFF.

The chain joins TRBV4-2 to TRBJ2-3; D may be TRBD1 (6 bases). This CDR3 has 15 amino acids. Deletions cut 4 bases from V and 0 bases from J, with 11 bases between. Germline V CDR1 and CDR2: LGHNA, YNFKEQ. The CDR3 sequence is CASSRGHRSTDTQYF. CDR3 bases: TGTGCCAGCAGCCGGGGACACCGCAGCACAGATACGCAGTATTTT.

This clone has a handful of counts. V and J are TRBV29-1 and TRBJ1-4; no clear D gene. In germline, CDR1 is SQVTM, CDR2 ANQGSEA. Trimming took off 3 bases at V and 10 bases at J, with 15 bases between the two ends. The CDR3 has 13 residues. The CDR3 nucleotides are TGCAGCGTTGATCTCGAGGGTACGGGAAAACTGTTTTTT. It is translated as CSVDLEGTGKLFF.

The gene calls are TRBV5-6 and TRBJ2-2; D not resolved. CDR1 and CDR2 (germline): SGHDT, YYEEEE. V was pared by 2 bases and J by 7 bases, with 9 bases between. The length of the CDR3 is 13 residues. The CDR3 is CASSFYRVGELFF. The CDR3 bases are TGTGCCAGCAGCTTCTATCGGGTCGGGGAGCTGTTTTTT.

The J gene is TRBJ2-7, the V gene TRBV6-6; D is unclear. The germline V and J ends were trimmed by 8 bases and 4 bases, with 6 bases remaining between them. The germline V gene has CDR1 MNHNY and CDR2 SVGAGI (reference sequence). The CDR3 is 10 amino acids. CDR3 loop: CASGRYEQYF. CDR3 DNA: TGTGCCAGCGGCCGGTACGAGCAGTACTTC.

The chain carries TRBV28 and TRBJ1-2; D gene ambiguous. Germline V gene lookup returns CDR1 MDHEN and CDR2 SYDVKM. The CDR3 spans 17 residues. V shed 3 bases and J shed 0 bases, with 17 bases lying between them. The CDR3 spells CASSFYPEPLANYGYTF. The CDR3 DNA follows: TGTGCCAGCAGTTTTTATCCAGAGCCCTTAGCTAACTATGGCTACACCTTC.

This CDR3 is CASTELAGAHEQFF. The CDR3 DNA reads TGTGCCAGCACCGAACTAGCGGGAGCTCATGAGCAGTTCTTC. The V gene is TRBV5-6, the J gene TRBJ2-1; 11 bases map to TRBD2. The CDR3 is 14 residues long. Germline values: CDR1 SGHDT, CDR2 YYEEEE. V lost 6 bases to trimming and J lost 8 bases; unmatched junction nucleotides: 7. The full variable domain, in which reference TRBV5-6 and TRBJ2-1 provide the parts outside the CDR3, is DAGVTQSPTHLIKTRGQQVTLRCSPKSGHDTVSWYQQALGQGPQFIFQYYEEEERQRGNFPDRFSGHQFPNYSSELNVNALLLGDSALYLCASTELAGAHEQFFGPGTRLTVL.

The V and J genes are TRBV19 and TRBJ2-7; weak D call: TRBD1 (5 bases). The CDR3 is 13 amino acids. Germline V gene lookup returns CDR1 LNHDA and CDR2 SQIVND (reference sequence). Trimming shortened V by 1 base and J by 4 bases, and 8 bases separated the two germline ends. CDR3 loop: CASSIAGWYEQYF. For the CDR3, the DNA is TGTGCCAGTAGTATAGCAGGGTGGTACGAGCAGTACTTC.